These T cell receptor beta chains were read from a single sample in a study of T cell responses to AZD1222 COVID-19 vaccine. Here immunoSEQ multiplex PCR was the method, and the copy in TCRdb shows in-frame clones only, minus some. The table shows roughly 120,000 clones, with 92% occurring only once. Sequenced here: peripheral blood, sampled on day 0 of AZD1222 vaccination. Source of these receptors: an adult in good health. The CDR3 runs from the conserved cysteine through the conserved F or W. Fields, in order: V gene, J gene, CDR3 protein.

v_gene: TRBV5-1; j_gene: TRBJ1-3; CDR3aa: CASSLVQGRLAGNTIYF
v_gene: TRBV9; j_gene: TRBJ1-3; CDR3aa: CASSDRVSGNTIYF
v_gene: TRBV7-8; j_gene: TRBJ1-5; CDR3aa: CASSYGTISNQPQHF
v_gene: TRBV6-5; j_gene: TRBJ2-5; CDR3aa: CASSYTGGRSQETQYF
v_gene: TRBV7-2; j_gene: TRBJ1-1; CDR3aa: CASKKRQGVNTEAFF
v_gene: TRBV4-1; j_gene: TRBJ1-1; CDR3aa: CASSQVNRVPNTEAFF
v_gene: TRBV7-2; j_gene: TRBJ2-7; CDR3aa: CASSSGLAGLREQYF
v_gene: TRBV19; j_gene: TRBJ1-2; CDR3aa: CASSMEAAANYGYTF
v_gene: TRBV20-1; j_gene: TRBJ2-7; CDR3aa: CSASPSYEQYF
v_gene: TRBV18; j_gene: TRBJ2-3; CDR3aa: CASSPYEGGTDTQYF
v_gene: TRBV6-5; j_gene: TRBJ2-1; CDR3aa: CASSYPRGESLGQFF
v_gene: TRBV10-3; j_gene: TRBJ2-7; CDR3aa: CAISSLQGAEGIEQYF
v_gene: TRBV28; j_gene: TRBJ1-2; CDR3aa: CASSLRTGGLSNYGYTF
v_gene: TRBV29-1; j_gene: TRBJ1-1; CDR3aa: CSGFRQGGIMNTEAFF
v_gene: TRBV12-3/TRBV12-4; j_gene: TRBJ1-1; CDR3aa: CASSSRQAPTAFF
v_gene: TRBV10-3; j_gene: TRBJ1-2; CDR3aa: CAISESTGGGSYGYTF
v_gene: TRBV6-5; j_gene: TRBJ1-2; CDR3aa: CASTQKGPWNYGYTF
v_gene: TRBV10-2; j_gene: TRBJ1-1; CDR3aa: CASLSRTMNTEAFF
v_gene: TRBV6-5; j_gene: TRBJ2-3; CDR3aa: CASSRQDTQYF
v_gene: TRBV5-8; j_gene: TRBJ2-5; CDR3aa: CASSSGLAGHETQYF
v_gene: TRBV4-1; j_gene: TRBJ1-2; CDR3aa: CASSQTIDRAYGYTF
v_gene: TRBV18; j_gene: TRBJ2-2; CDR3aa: CASSHTGTSGNTGELFF
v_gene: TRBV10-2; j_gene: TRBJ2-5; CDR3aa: CASSEPSQETQYF
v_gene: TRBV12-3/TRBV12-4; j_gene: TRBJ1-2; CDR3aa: CASTLGGTDGYTF
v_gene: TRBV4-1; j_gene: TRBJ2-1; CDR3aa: CASSLYSGTSGLNEQFF
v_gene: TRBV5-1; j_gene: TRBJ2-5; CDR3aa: CASSFQETQYF
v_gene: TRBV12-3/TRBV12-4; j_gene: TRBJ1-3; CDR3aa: CASKLGGNTIYF
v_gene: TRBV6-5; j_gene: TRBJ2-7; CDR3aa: CASRHRDRGGEQYF
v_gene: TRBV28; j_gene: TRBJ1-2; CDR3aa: CASSTPGTGKAYGYTF
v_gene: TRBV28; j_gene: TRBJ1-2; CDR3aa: CASSHRDRGWGYTF
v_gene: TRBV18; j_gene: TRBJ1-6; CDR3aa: CASSPEGGNSPLHF
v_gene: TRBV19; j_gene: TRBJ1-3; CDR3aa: CASSIGGTIRDTIYF
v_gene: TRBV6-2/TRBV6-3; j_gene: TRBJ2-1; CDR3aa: CASSLNVGRGRLAGYNEQFF
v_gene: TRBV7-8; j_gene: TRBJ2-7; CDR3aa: CASSLGGTGYEQYF
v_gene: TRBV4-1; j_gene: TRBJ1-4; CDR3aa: CASSQGGSGLNEKLFF
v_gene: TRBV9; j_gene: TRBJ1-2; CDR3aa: CASSVDPGTNYGYTF
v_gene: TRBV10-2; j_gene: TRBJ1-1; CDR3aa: CASSITGGTEAFF
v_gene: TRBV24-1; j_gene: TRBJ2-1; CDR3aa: CATSDLGQGGDEQFF
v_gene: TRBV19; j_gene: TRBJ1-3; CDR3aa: CASSITQGVGNTIYF
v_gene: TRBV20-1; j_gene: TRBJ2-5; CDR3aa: CSALRSETQYF
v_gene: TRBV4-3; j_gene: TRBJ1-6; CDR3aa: CASSQEGRGRPRGLALHF
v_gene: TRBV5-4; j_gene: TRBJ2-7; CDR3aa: CASSLDFYEQYF
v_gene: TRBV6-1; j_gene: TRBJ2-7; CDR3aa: CASSEVLAGANEQYF
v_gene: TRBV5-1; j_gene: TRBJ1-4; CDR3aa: CASSGSGAVTNEKLFF
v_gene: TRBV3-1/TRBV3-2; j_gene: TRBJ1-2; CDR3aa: CASSLGTGTGYGYTF
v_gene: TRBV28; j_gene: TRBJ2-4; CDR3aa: CASSLWDRLGGEDIQYF
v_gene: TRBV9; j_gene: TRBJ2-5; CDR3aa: CASSPGRTGQETQYF
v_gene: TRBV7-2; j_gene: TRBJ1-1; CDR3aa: CASSLVGTGSGNTEAFF
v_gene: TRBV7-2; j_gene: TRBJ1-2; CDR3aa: CASSFRGSYGYTF
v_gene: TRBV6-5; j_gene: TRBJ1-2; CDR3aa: CASSNTHGYTF
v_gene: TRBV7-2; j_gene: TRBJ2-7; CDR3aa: CASSAMGLSKVEQYF
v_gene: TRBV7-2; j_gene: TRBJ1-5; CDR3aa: CASSLVLGRSNQPQHF